This T cell receptor beta chain was profiled in a study of cytomegalovirus exposure and HLA in healthy donors. Study-level findings and limits: Roughly uniform depth of sequencing across donors was assumed in presence/absence analyses. In an earlier analysis, most TCR beta V segments were productive about 87% or about 30% of the time.

Notes on this clone: Its target is not known.

PCR primers comprised 60 Vbeta and 13 Jbeta primers. This table comes from immunoSEQ multiplex PCR, and its TCRdb copy is limited to in-frame clones, with some not included. This listing includes roughly 65,000 clones. CDR3 length equals 15 residues. The germline gives CDR1 LNHDA, CDR2 SQIVND (reference sequence). J was trimmed by 5 bases and V by 2 bases; bases with no gene match: 8. This receptor was identified in a boy under 18 in good health and CMV-seronegative. The sequenced sample consisted of PBMCs. This sequence joins TRBV19 and TRBJ2-5, with 7 positions matching TRBD1. The CDR3 spells CASSIRRQGKETQYF. The CDR3 DNA is TGTGCCAGTAGTATAAGACGACAGGGCAAGGAGACCCAGTACTTC. Full variable domain (rest looked up from reference TRBV19 and TRBJ2-5): DGGITQSPKYLFRKEGQNVTLSCEQNLNHDAMYWYRQDPGQGLRLIYYSQIVNDFQKGDIAEGYSVSREKKESFPLTVTSAQKNPTAFYLCASSIRRQGKETQYFGPGTRLLVL.